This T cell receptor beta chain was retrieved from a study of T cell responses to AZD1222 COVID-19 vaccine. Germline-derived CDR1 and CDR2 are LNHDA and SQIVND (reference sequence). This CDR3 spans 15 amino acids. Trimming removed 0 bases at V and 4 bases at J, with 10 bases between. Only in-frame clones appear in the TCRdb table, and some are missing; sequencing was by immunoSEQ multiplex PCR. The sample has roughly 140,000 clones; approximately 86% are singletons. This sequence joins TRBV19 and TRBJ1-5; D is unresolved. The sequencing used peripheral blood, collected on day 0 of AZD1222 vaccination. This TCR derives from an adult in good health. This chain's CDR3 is CASSIEEVGNQPQHF. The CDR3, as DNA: TGTGCCAGTAGTATAGAGGAGGTCGGGAATCAGCCCCAGCATTTT.